These 11 T cell receptor beta chains originate from one sample sequenced in a study of cytomegalovirus exposure and HLA in healthy donors. PCR involved 60 Vbeta and 13 Jbeta primers. The table came from immunoSEQ multiplex PCR; TCRdb's copy has only in-frame clones and leaves some out. The sample shows around 230,000 clones, around four fifths of them seen only once. The sequencing input was PBMCs. The origin of the receptors is a boy younger than 18 in good health and CMV-seronegative.

The V call is TRBV5-1, the J call TRBJ1-2; 9 bases map to TRBD1. This CDR3 spans 14 amino acids. The V gene end was trimmed by 1 base and the J gene end by 7 bases; junction bases not matched to a gene: 5. Germline V lookup: CDR1 SGHRS, CDR2 YFSETQ. CDR3 in amino acids: CASSLPGGQGGYTF. DNA for the CDR3: TGCGCCAGCAGCTTGCCTGGGGGACAGGGTGGCTACACCTTC.

This chain connects TRBV27 to TRBJ2-5; tentative D call: TRBD2 (6 bases). The J call may be mistaken, given a closer DNA end match to TRBJ2-7. The CDR3 length is 17 residues. Germline V gene data show CDR1 as MNHEY and CDR2 as SMNVEV (reference sequence). In DNA, the CDR3 is TGTGCCAGCAGTTTAATGTCCCGCGGCGGGGTCTCCTACGAGCAGTACTTC. Translating gives CASSLMSRGGVSYEQYF.

In this sample, this clone turned up once. The chain has TRBV4-1 and TRBJ2-7; 10 bases match TRBD2. Germline V gene lookup returns CDR1 MGHRA and CDR2 YSYEKL. The CDR3 consists of 17 residues. After removal of 1 base from V and 3 bases from J, the junction contained 9 bases not matched to a gene. CDR3 in amino acids: CASSQVWGPSGGYEQYF. The CDR3 DNA follows: TGCGCCAGCAGCCAAGTTTGGGGGCCTAGCGGGGGCTACGAGCAGTACTTC.

The chain carries TRBV29-1 and TRBJ2-5; D possibly corresponds to TRBD1 (6 bases). Looked up from germline, CDR1 is SQVTM and CDR2 is ANQGSEA. V lost 8 bases, J lost 3 bases, and 13 bases lay in between. The CDR3 contains 12 residues. Here the CDR3 DNA reads TGCAGCACAGAGGACAGCAAAGAGACCCAGTACTTC. Translating gives CSTEDSKETQYF.

The chain uses TRBV6-4 and TRBJ1-5; a possible D gene is TRBD1 (5 bases). Germline loops: CDR1 MRHNA, CDR2 SNTAGT. Trimming left V 5 bases short and J 2 bases short, with 10 bases between. The CDR3 loop spans 14 amino acids. In DNA form, the CDR3 reads TGTGCCAGCAGTCAGGGATTAGGCAATCAGCCCCAGCATTTT. Its protein is CASSQGLGNQPQHF.

The J gene is TRBJ1-5, the V gene TRBV30; D ambiguous. This CDR3 contains 14 residues. Trimming took 0 bases from V and 1 from J, leaving 7 bases between them. Germline V gives CDR1 GTSNPN, CDR2 SVGIG (reference sequence). This CDR3 reads CAWSVGGSNQPQHF. The CDR3 DNA reads as TGTGCCTGGAGTGTAGGCGGCAGCAATCAGCCCCAGCATTTT.

The chain uses TRBV13 and TRBJ2-7, with 7 bases fitting TRBD1. Germline-derived CDR1 and CDR2 are PRHDT and FYEKMQ (reference sequence). The CDR3 is 14 amino acids. The junction had 5 bases not matched to a gene; V was cut back by 1 base and J by 5 bases. In DNA, the CDR3 is TGTGCCAGCAGCTTAGAACAGGGGACCCACGAGCAGTACTTC. It yields the protein CASSLEQGTHEQYF.

The chain is built from TRBV6-4 and TRBJ2-1; 8 bases fit TRBD1. J gave up 6 bases and V 3 bases, and 7 bases lay outside the gene matches. The germline V gene encodes CDR1 MRHNA and CDR2 SNTAGT. This CDR3 is 15 amino acids long. The CDR3, as DNA: TGTGCCAGCAGTGAAACCGGACAGGGAAGCAATGAGCAGTTCTTC. This translates into CASSETGQGSNEQFF.

The chain employs TRBV6-1 and TRBJ1-5; TRBD1 might be the D (5 bases). CDR1 is MNHNS, CDR2 SASEGT, per germline. The CDR3 extends over 14 amino acids. V was shortened by 8 bases and J by 0 bases, with 11 bases between the two germline ends. The DNA of the CDR3 is TGTGCCAGCCGAGGGACTTATAGCAATCAGCCCCAGCATTTT. Protein: CASRGTYSNQPQHF.

The chain couples TRBV7-9 to TRBJ1-2; no clear D gene. The V gene's germline CDR1 is SEHNR and CDR2 FQNEAQ (reference sequence). This CDR3 spans 15 amino acids. V shed 2 bases and J shed 4 bases, with 14 bases lying between them. In DNA form, the CDR3 reads TGTGCCAGCAGCTTAATCGCGAAAGAAGCCTATGGCTACACCTTC. It codes for CASSLIAKEAYGYTF.

In this sample, this clone turned up once. This chain uses TRBV2 with TRBJ2-7; 9 positions match TRBD2. V was clipped by 6 bases and J by 0 bases; unmatched bases: 12. Germline CDR1 SNHLY, CDR2 FYNNEI. The CDR3 totals 17 residues. The CDR3 nucleotides are TGTGCCAGCAGCCCTAGTACCCTAGCGGGGTTCTCCTACGAGCAGTACTTC. Translation gives CASSPSTLAGFSYEQYF.